This TCR beta chain was sequenced in a study of radiotherapy plus CTLA-4 blockade in lung cancer. Study findings and constraints: TCR clones of tumor origin grew in blood after radiotherapy plus ipilimumab.

Focal radiation plus CTLA-4 blockade with ipilimumab was given to patients with chemo-refractory metastatic non-small-cell lung cancer. Method: immunoSEQ multiplex PCR; TCRdb's copy keeps in-frame clones and lacks some. Of roughly 48,000 clones in the sample, around 83% were seen once. Germline CDR1 and CDR2: SGHKS and YYEKEE (reference sequence). The V end was cut by 5 bases, the J end by 0 bases, with 12 bases between. The CDR3 has 15 amino acids. Worth noting for this clone: Antigen: not known.

The V and J genes are TRBV5-5 and TRBJ1-3; maybe TRBD1 (5 bases). The material sequenced was peripheral blood, taken from a patient treated with radiotherapy plus ipilimumab. The sequence was obtained from a human donor with non-small cell lung cancer who had stable disease on radiotherapy plus ipilimumab. The CDR3 is CASSSQVSSGNTIYF. The CDR3 DNA sequence: TGTGCCAGCAGTTCACAGGTTAGCTCTGGAAACACCATATATTTT.